These 18 T cell receptor beta chains originate from one sample sequenced in a study of control samples from healthy donors and cancer patients. Sequenced by immunoSEQ multiplex PCR; TCRdb stores in-frame clones only, minus some. The profile shows about 410,000 clones, roughly 90% of them singletons. The source material was PBMCs. These receptors were obtained from a man aged 40-49 years with head and neck cancer.

The chain is built from TRBV13 and TRBJ1-4, with D hard to call. Trimming took off 2 bases at V and 8 bases at J, with 12 bases between the two ends. The V gene's germline CDR1 is PRHDT and CDR2 FYEKMQ (reference sequence). The CDR3 consists of 14 residues. This chain's CDR3 is CASSLRVAAEKLFF. For the CDR3, the DNA is TGTGCCAGCAGCTTAAGGGTCGCGGCAGAAAAACTGTTTTTT.

The chain is built from TRBV3-1 (or the pseudogene TRBV3-2) and TRBJ2-7, with D unresolved. V lost 4 bases and J lost 4, with 8 bases in between. The CDR3 totals 12 residues. Germline V CDR1 and CDR2: LGHDT, YNNKEL (reference sequence). CDR3 bases: TGTGCCAGCAGCCTACGCCGTTACGAGCAGTACTTC. This codes for CASSLRRYEQYF.

This chain connects TRBV7-2 to TRBJ1-2; D is uncertain. The ends were cut back, 1 base at V and 7 bases at J, with 16 bases in the middle. Per germline, CDR1 SGHTA and CDR2 FQGNSA. This CDR3 has 15 amino acids. In DNA form, the CDR3 reads TGTGCCAGCAGCTTAGTCGCACAACCATGGGCTGGCTACACCTTC. Protein sequence: CASSLVAQPWAGYTF.

The V gene is TRBV19, the J gene TRBJ2-1, with TRBD2 matching 10 bases. CDR1 and CDR2 (germline): LNHDA, SQIVND (reference sequence). This CDR3 spans 15 amino acids. J gave up 5 bases and V 5 bases, and 6 bases lay outside the gene matches. The CDR3 loop reads CASSARTSGNNEQFF. DNA for the CDR3: TGTGCCAGTAGTGCCCGGACTAGCGGAAACAATGAGCAGTTCTTC.

V and J are TRBV4-2 and TRBJ2-7, with 8 bases lining up with TRBD2. The CDR3 loop spans 13 amino acids. Germline V CDR1 and CDR2: LGHNA, YNFKEQ. V trimming: 1 base; J trimming: 8 bases; junction bases outside the gene matches: 4. CDR3 amino acids: CASSQVRLAKQYF. As DNA, the CDR3 is TGTGCCAGCAGCCAAGTCCGACTAGCGAAGCAGTACTTC.

The chain uses TRBV28 and TRBJ1-1; maybe TRBD1 (5 bases). Germline assignment: CDR1 MDHEN and CDR2 SYDVKM. The CDR3 length is 16 residues. Trimming shortened V by 1 base and J by 2 bases, and 14 bases separated the two germline ends. CDR3 DNA sequence: TGTGCCAGCAGTTTATATATCGGGGGGATAAACACTGAAGCTTTCTTT. Its protein is CASSLYIGGINTEAFF.

The chain carries TRBV6-4 and TRBJ1-2; 10 bases match TRBD1. Germline CDR1 MRHNA, CDR2 SNTAGT. This CDR3 has 13 residues. J gave up 7 bases and V 2 bases, and 1 base lay outside the gene matches. The CDR3 is CASSDGQGGGYTF. The CDR3 DNA is TGTGCCAGCAGTGACGGACAGGGGGGTGGCTACACCTTC.

The V and J genes are TRBV6-2 or TRBV6-3 and TRBJ1-6; 8 bases agree with TRBD1. In germline, CDR1 is MNHEY, CDR2 SVGEGT. Trimming took 6 bases from V and 6 from J; bases not matched to a gene: 4. The CDR3 extends over 14 amino acids. The CDR3 loop is CASSRDRGNSPLHF. As DNA, the CDR3 is TGTGCCAGCAGCCGCGACAGGGGTAATTCACCCCTCCACTTT.

This clone showed up just once. This chain joins TRBV19 and TRBJ1-5; 8 positions match TRBD1. The J segment lost 1 base and the V segment lost 6 bases, leaving 17 bases of the junction unmatched. There are 19 residues in the CDR3. Per the germline V gene, CDR1 is LNHDA and CDR2 is SQIVND (reference sequence). This chain's CDR3 is CASREAVNRGTWSNQPQHF. CDR3 sequence (DNA): TGTGCCAGTAGAGAGGCCGTCAACAGGGGGACCTGGAGCAATCAGCCCCAGCATTTT.

The chain recombines TRBV5-5 with TRBJ2-7; D ambiguous. Trimming left V 6 bases short and J 2 bases short, with 9 bases between. The CDR3 sequence is 12 residues long. Germline V gene data show CDR1 as SGHKS and CDR2 as YYEKEE (reference sequence). CDR3 region: CASTASPYEQYF. The DNA of the CDR3 is TGTGCCAGCACCGCATCACCCTACGAGCAGTACTTC.

This clone was counted a few times. V and J are TRBV10-3 and TRBJ2-1, with unresolved D. Germline V gene lookup returns CDR1 ENHRY and CDR2 SYGVKD. Trimming took 4 bases from V and 6 from J, leaving 10 bases between them. The CDR3 totals 13 residues. DNA for the CDR3: TGTGCCATCAGTGTTAGGGAAGTCAATGAGCAGTTCTTC. Translation gives CAISVREVNEQFF.

The CDR3 region is CASSYRDSGGYTF. CDR3 in DNA: TGTGCCAGCAGTTATAGGGATTCTGGTGGCTACACCTTC. This rearrangement joins TRBV6-5 to TRBJ1-2; D call uncertain. Trimming stripped 3 bases from V and 7 bases from J, with 12 bases between. Germline CDR1 MNHEY, CDR2 SVGAGI. The CDR3 length is 13 residues.

This chain connects TRBV15 to TRBJ2-5; D is ambiguous. Germline CDR1 is LNHNV and CDR2 is YYDKDF (reference sequence). The CDR3 consists of 12 residues. V was cut by 2 bases and J by 3 bases, with 4 bases left in between. The DNA of the CDR3 is TGTGCCACCAGCAGAATAGAAGAGACCCAGTACTTC. Its translation: CATSRIEETQYF. Based on the CDR3 plus reference TRBV15 and TRBJ2-5, the full variable domain is DAMVIQNPRYQVTQFGKPVTLSCSQTLNHNVMYWYQQKSSQAPKLLFHYYDKDFNNEADTPDNFQSRRPNTSFCFLDIRSPGLGDTAMYLCATSRIEETQYFGPGTRLLVL.

As regards this clone: At the DNA level, this CDR3 is encoded by other sequences in the same sample as well. The V call is TRBV18, the J call TRBJ2-3; unclear D gene. The germline V and J ends were trimmed by 3 bases and 2 bases, with 12 bases remaining between them. Per germline, CDR1 KGHSH and CDR2 LQKENI. The CDR3 spans 15 residues. The CDR3 loop reads CASSPPGQSTDTQYF. For the CDR3, the DNA is TGTGCCAGCTCACCGCCGGGCCAGTCCACAGATACGCAGTATTTT.

This rearrangement joins TRBV4-3 to TRBJ2-3; D could derive from TRBD1 or TRBD2 (6 bases each). The germline V gene encodes CDR1 LGHNA and CDR2 YSLEER. The CDR3 has 16 residues. Trimming shortened V by 0 bases and J by 3 bases, and 13 bases separated the two germline ends. CDR3 protein: CASSQERGVGTDTQYF. The DNA of the CDR3 is TGCGCCAGCAGCCAAGAGAGGGGGGTCGGGACAGATACGCAGTATTTT.

This chain links TRBV14 with TRBJ2-3; 11 nucleotides match TRBD2. V was clipped by 5 bases and J by 2 bases; unmatched bases: 6. The CDR3 runs 16 residues. CDR1 and CDR2 from the germline V gene are SGHDN and FVKESK. The CDR3 DNA follows: TGTGCCAGCAGCGGTAGCGGGGGGGCCCTCACAGATACGCAGTATTTT. Amino acids: CASSGSGGALTDTQYF. The whole variable domain, filled in from reference TRBV14 and TRBJ2-3, reads EAGVTQFPSHSVIEKGQTVTLRCDPISGHDNLYWYRRVMGKEIKFLLHFVKESKQDESGMPNNRFLAERTGGTYSTLKVQPAELEDSGVYFCASSGSGGALTDTQYFGPGTRLTVL.

The chain is built from TRBV9 and TRBJ2-3; 10 bases match TRBD1. The CDR3 covers 15 residues. Germline V CDR1 and CDR2: SGDLS, YYNGEE. The trim removed 4 bases at V and 5 bases at J, leaving 7 bases unmatched. The CDR3 sequence is CASSSGQGVEDTQYF. CDR3 nucleotide sequence: TGTGCCAGCAGCTCCGGACAGGGGGTAGAAGATACGCAGTATTTT.

This clone was recorded once. The chain recombines TRBV5-5 with TRBJ2-1; the D is unclear. Germline V gives CDR1 SGHKS, CDR2 YYEKEE (reference sequence). V dropped 5 bases and J dropped 0 bases, with 12 bases sitting between them. CDR3 size: 15 residues. CDR3 nucleotides: TGTGCCAGCAGAACAAACGGAAACTCCTACAATGAGCAGTTCTTC. It yields the protein CASRTNGNSYNEQFF. The variable domain in full, with the rest retrieved from reference TRBV5-5 and TRBJ2-1, is DAGVTQSPTHLIKTRGQQVTLRCSPISGHKSVSWYQQVLGQGPQFIFQYYEKEERGRGNFPDRFSARQFPNYSSELNVNALLLGDSALYLCASRTNGNSYNEQFFGPGTRLTVL.